This TCR beta chain was identified during a study of Ad26.COV2.S vaccination and SARS-CoV-2 variants. The repertoire was sequenced with immunoSEQ multiplex PCR; TCRdb's copy has only in-frame clones and lacks some. The top ten clones hold roughly 13% of a sample with about 440,000 clones, roughly 89% of them seen once. Treatment denoted: about 20 received Ad26.COV2.S at low or high dose, single or two shots; about 5 received placebo; per-sample allocation not given. All samples were drawn on day 63, counting from the first vaccine or placebo injection. In Boston, the donor was an adult between 18-55 years of age. Worth noting for this clone: The antigen is undetermined.

The study's findings and limits: The placebo group had lower spike-specific TCR breadth than the vaccine recipients did.

CDR3 size: 14 residues. Trimming cost V 2 bases and J 6 bases; bases outside gene matches: 8. Germline-derived CDR1 and CDR2 are SGDLS and YYNGEE. This chain connects TRBV9 to TRBJ2-7; 7 nucleotides align to TRBD1. This receptor was taken from a person between 18 and 65 years old who received the Ad26.COV2.S COVID-19 vaccine or a placebo. Sequencing was performed on peripheral blood, taken in a trial of Ad26.COV2.S vaccine versus placebo. The CDR3 DNA sequence: TGTGCCAGCAGCGTCTCAGACAGGGTAGGCGAGCAGTACTTC. Amino acid sequence: CASSVSDRVGEQYF.